This T cell receptor beta chain was observed in a study of early stage breast cancer tumors. Study details: About 70% of the 16 invasive tumors were ER+, PR+ and HER2-. Under 10 ER+/PR+/HER2- tumors were invasive ductal; a few were invasive lobular. Findings and caveats of the study: Blood repertoires resembled normal breast more than tumor. Most shared enriched TCRB sequences were commonly generated ones.

Concerning this clone: Its antigen remains unknown.

Losses at the gene ends were 2 bases for V and 3 bases for J; bases not matched to a gene: 6. Germline CDR1 SEHNR, CDR2 FQNEAQ (reference sequence). The CDR3 covers 16 residues. Measured with immunoSEQ multiplex PCR; TCRdb has only the in-frame clones, and not every one. The data hold 25,000 to 35,000 clones, with more than 80% observed a single time. The sequencing sample was made of blood. The chain combines TRBV7-9 with TRBJ2-5; 10 nucleotides align to TRBD1. This clonotype was sampled from a person in their 60s with breast cancer. CDR3 region: CASSLKEGQGKETQYF. The CDR3 bases are TGTGCCAGCAGCTTAAAGGAGGGACAGGGGAAAGAGACCCAGTACTTC.